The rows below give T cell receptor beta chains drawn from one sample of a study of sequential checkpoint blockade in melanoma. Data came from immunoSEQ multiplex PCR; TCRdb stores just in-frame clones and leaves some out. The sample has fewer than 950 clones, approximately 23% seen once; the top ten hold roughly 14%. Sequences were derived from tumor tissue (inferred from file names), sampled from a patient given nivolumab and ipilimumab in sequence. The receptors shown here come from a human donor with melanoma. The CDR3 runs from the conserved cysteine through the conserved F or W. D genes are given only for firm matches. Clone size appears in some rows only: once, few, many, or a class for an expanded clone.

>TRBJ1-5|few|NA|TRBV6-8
TGTGCCACGACGCCGGGGGGCAGTATCTTTGGTCAGCCCCAGCATTTT
CATTPGGSIFGQPQHF
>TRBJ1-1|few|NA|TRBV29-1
TGCAGCGGACTTAACCCGGGGGACACTGAAGCTTTCTTT
CSGLNPGDTEAFF
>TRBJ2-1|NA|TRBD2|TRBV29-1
TGCAGCGTTCTTAGCGGGGGGTCTACAAATGAGCAGTTCTTC
CSVLSGGSTNEQFF
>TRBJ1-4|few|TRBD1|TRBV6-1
TGTGCCAGCAGTGAAGAGGGGGCTTTAGTTGAAAAACTGTTTTTT
CASSEEGALVEKLFF
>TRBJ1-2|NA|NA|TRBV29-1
TGCAGCGCCGGTCCAGGGGCTCTCGAGGGCTATGGCTACACCTTC
CSAGPGALEGYGYTF
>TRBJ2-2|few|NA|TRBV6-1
TGTGCCATCAGTGAAGCCTACACCGGGGAGCTGTTTTTT
CAISEAYTGELFF
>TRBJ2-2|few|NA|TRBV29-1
TGCAGCGCTCGGGGTGACACCGGGGAGCTGTTTTTT
CSARGDTGELFF
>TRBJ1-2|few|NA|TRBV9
TGTGCCAGCTCTGACCCAAACGCCTATGGCTACACCTTC
CASSDPNAYGYTF
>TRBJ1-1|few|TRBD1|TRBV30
TGTGCCTGGAGTGGGGGTCTAGGGGGCCAAAACACTGAAGCTTTCTTT
CAWSGGLGGQNTEAFF
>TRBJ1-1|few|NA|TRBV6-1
TGTGCCATCAGTGAAGGGGGTTCGGACACTGAAGCTTTCTTT
CAISEGGSDTEAFF
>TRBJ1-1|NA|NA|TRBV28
TGTGCCAGCAGTTCGCCCGGGACAATAAACACTGAAGCTTTCTTT
CASSSPGTINTEAFF
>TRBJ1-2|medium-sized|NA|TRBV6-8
TGTGCCAGCAGTTACTTCTCAGGGGACGGCTATGGCTACACCTTC
CASSYFSGDGYGYTF
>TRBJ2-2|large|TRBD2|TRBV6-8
TGTGCCACCTCTCTAGCGGGGGGGCAGAACGGGGAGCTGTTTTTT
CATSLAGGQNGELFF
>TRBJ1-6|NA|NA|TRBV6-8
TGTGCCAGCAGTTACCCCAAGGCCGGCGGCTATAATTCACCCCTCCACTTT
CASSYPKAGGYNSPLHF
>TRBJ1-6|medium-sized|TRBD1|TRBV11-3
TGTGCCAGCAGAAGGGGGCCGAGCAACGGACCCCTCCACTTT
CASRRGPSNGPLHF
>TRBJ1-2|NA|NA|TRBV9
TGTGCCAGCAGCGTAGGGTATAACGGGGGCTACACCTTC
CASSVGYNGGYTF
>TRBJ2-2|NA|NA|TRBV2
TGTGCCAGCAGTGAAGTCCGGCCGAACACCGGGGAGCTGTTTTTT
CASSEVRPNTGELFF
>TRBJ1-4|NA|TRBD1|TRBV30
TGTGCCTGGTCGGGACAGTTTAATGAAAAACTGTTTTTT
CAWSGQFNEKLFF
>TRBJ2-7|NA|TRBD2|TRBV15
TGTGCCACCAGCAGAGTATCTAGCGGGGAGCGCGAGCAGTACTTC
CATSRVSSGEREQYF
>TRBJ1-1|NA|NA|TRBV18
TGTGCCAGCTCACCAGGCCAGAACACTGAAGCTTTCTTT
CASSPGQNTEAFF
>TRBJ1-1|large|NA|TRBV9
TGTGCCAGCAGAGATGTGAGGACCATGAACACTGAAGCTTTCTTT
CASRDVRTMNTEAFF
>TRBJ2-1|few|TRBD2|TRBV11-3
TGTGCCAGCAGCCCCGGGACTAGCGGGGGCGGCTTGTACAATGAGCAGTTCTTC
CASSPGTSGGGLYNEQFF
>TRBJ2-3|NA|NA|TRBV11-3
TGTGCCAGCAGTTTGTACGGACCAGATGCAGATACGCAGTATTTT
CASSLYGPDADTQYF
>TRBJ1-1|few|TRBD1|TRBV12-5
TGTGCCAGCACCGGACAGGGGGCGGCTGAAGCTTTCTTT
CASTGQGAAEAFF
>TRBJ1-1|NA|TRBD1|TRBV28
TGTGCCAGCCGAGGGGGCGGGCGGAGGACTGAAGCTTTCTTT
CASRGGGRRTEAFF
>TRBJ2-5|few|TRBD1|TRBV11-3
TGTGCCAGCAGCCGGGACAGTCGGCAAGAGACCCAGTACTTC
CASSRDSRQETQYF
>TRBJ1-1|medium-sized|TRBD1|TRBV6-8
TGTGCCAGCAGGCCAGGGGGCCCTGAAGCTTTCTTT
CASRPGGPEAFF
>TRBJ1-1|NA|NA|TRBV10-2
TGCGCCAGCAGTGAGGGGGGCGGGAACACTGAAGCTTTCTTT
CASSEGGGNTEAFF
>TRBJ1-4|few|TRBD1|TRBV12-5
TGTGCCAGCCGACAGGGATCGGGTAATGAAAAACTGTTTTTT
CASRQGSGNEKLFF